The 8 T cell receptor beta chains below were found in one sample sequenced in a study of shared clonotypes between healthy human individuals. TCRdb keeps only in-frame clones here, not all; method: immunoSEQ multiplex PCR. This table has a few million clones, roughly 93% appearing once. Cells designated naive CD8 were CD45RO-negative and were positively selected for CCR7, with terminally differentiated effector memory CD45RA+ cells excluded. Input material: naive CD8+ T cells from PBMCs. The receptors here all came from a man younger than 35 in good health. Some clones in this sample may be carry-over from other donors' samples.

This chain connects TRBV6-5 to TRBJ2-5, with TRBD2 identical over 9 bases. The CDR3 is 14 amino acids. The trim removed 11 bases at V and 5 bases at J, leaving 12 bases unmatched. CDR1 and CDR2 (germline): MNHEY, SVGAGI. The DNA for the CDR3 is TGTGCCTCCAGACGCGGGAGGGTTCGGGAGACCCAGTACTTC. Protein product: CASRRGRVRETQYF.

The J gene is TRBJ2-7, the V gene TRBV27, with D possibly being TRBD1 (5 bases). This CDR3 has 16 amino acids. Trimming shortened V by 2 bases and J by 2 bases, and 16 bases separated the two germline ends. Germline lookup yields CDR1 MNHEY and CDR2 SMNVEV (reference sequence). This CDR3 reads CASSLRETARAYEQYF. CDR3 sequence (DNA): TGTGCCAGCAGTTTACGAGAGACAGCCCGGGCCTACGAGCAGTACTTC.

The chain carries TRBV7-9 and TRBJ2-3; no reliable D call. The CDR3 totals 11 residues. CDR1 and CDR2 from the germline V gene are SEHNR and FQNEAQ (reference sequence). The V end was cut by 10 bases, the J end by 5 bases, with 10 bases between. The CDR3 DNA reads as TGTGCCACCTTAGGCGGAGATACGCAGTATTTT. It yields the protein CATLGGDTQYF.

The chain is built from TRBV4-1 and TRBJ1-5; TRBD1 might be the D (5 bases). The CDR3 sequence is 13 residues long. Trimming stripped 5 bases from V and 2 bases from J, with 7 bases between. CDR1 and CDR2 (germline): MGHRA, YSYEKL. The CDR3 reads CASSEQGNQPQHF. CDR3 nucleotides: TGCGCCAGCAGCGAACAGGGCAATCAGCCCCAGCATTTT.

This clone was seen only once. V usage is TRBV6-5 and J usage is TRBJ2-1, with D possibly being TRBD2 (5 bases). Trimming removed 10 bases from V and 10 bases from J, with 23 bases in between. The CDR3 length is 14 residues. CDR1 and CDR2 (germline): MNHEY, SVGAGI. The CDR3 loop is CATLGRSLANEQFF. The DNA for the CDR3 is TGTGCCACCTTAGGTAGGAGCCTAGCCAACGAGCAGTTCTTC.

This clone has a single count. V usage is TRBV7-9 and J usage is TRBJ2-1; 16 bases map to TRBD2. Germline CDR1 SEHNR, CDR2 FQNEAQ (reference sequence). V trimming: 5 bases; J trimming: 5 bases; junction bases outside the gene matches: 6. The CDR3 extends over 17 amino acids. CDR3 DNA sequence: TGTGCCAGCAGCACGGGACTAGCGGGAGGGCCCCACAATGAGCAGTTCTTC. Its protein is CASSTGLAGGPHNEQFF. The entire variable domain, with the rest obtained from reference TRBV7-9 and TRBJ2-1, is as follows: DTGVSQNPRHKITKRGQNVTFRCDPISEHNRLYWYRQTLGQGPEFLTYFQNEAQLEKSRLLSDRFSAERPKGSFSTLEIQRTEQGDSAMYLCASSTGLAGGPHNEQFFGPGTRLTVL.

This chain links TRBV7-9 with TRBJ2-7, with 10 bases fitting TRBD1. The V segment lost 5 bases and the J segment 0 bases; nucleotides outside the gene matches: 4. From germline, CDR1 is SEHNR and CDR2 FQNEAQ (reference sequence). The CDR3 has 15 residues. As DNA, the CDR3 is TGTGCCAGCAGCCCCGACAGGGGGCCCTCCTACGAGCAGTACTTC. As protein: CASSPDRGPSYEQYF.

A word on this clone: The same CDR3 can be traced to other DNA sequences in this sample. The V gene is TRBV27, the J gene TRBJ2-7; 9 bases agree with TRBD1. Losses at the gene ends were 4 bases for V and 2 bases for J; bases not matched to a gene: 3. This CDR3 comprises 14 residues. The V gene's germline CDR1 is MNHEY and CDR2 SMNVEV (reference sequence). CDR3 DNA: TGTGCCAGCAGTTCTCGGGACAGGGCCTACGAGCAGTACTTC. This codes for CASSSRDRAYEQYF.